This T cell receptor beta chain was retrieved from a study of preoperative IRX-2 immunotherapy in early breast cancer. The method was immunoSEQ multiplex PCR; TCRdb's version includes in-frame clones alone and lacks a portion of them. Among around 95,000 clones, 70% to 90% were seen once, and the ten largest hold under 2.5%. Treatment described: preoperative locoregional IRX-2 cytokine immunotherapy. Patients received preoperative, locoregional IRX-2 cytokine immunotherapy in a phase Ib study. Germline CDR1 reads KGHSH; CDR2 reads LQKENI. The germline V and J ends were trimmed by 2 bases and 6 bases, with 14 bases remaining between them. The CDR3 contains 15 residues.

This chain connects TRBV18 to TRBJ1-5, with a possible D match to TRBD1 (6 bases). Sequenced here: tumor tissue, sampled after IRX-2 immunotherapy. This receptor was obtained from a human donor with breast cancer. The CDR3 region is CASSPNRDSGQPQHF. For the CDR3, the DNA is TGTGCCAGCTCACCAAACAGGGATAGCGGTCAGCCCCAGCATTTT.